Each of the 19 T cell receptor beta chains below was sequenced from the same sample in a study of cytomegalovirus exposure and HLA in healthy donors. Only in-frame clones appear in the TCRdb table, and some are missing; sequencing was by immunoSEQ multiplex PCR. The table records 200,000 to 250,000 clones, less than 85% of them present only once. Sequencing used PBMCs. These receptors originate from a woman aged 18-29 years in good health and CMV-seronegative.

In nucleotides, the CDR3 is TGTGCCAGCAGCTTCGGACCATCTGGAAACACCATATATTTT. Translated: CASSFGPSGNTIYF. The chain has TRBV5-6 and TRBJ1-3, with unresolved D. The V gene lost 2 bases and the J gene lost 1 base, with 7 bases spanning the gap. This CDR3 is 14 amino acids long. Germline V gene data show CDR1 as SGHDT and CDR2 as YYEEEE.

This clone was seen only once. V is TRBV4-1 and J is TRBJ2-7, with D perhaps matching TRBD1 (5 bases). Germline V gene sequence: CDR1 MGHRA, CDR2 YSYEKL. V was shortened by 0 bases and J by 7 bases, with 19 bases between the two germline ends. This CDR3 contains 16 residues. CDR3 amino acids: CASSQERRQGVKEQYF. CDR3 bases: TGCGCCAGCAGCCAAGAGAGGCGGCAGGGTGTGAAGGAGCAGTACTTC.

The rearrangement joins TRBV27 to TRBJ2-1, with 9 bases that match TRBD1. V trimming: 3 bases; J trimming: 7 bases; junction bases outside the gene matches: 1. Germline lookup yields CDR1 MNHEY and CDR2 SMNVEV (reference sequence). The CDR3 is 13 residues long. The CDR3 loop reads CASSFGQGNEQFF. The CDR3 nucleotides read TGTGCCAGCAGTTTCGGACAGGGGAATGAGCAGTTCTTC.

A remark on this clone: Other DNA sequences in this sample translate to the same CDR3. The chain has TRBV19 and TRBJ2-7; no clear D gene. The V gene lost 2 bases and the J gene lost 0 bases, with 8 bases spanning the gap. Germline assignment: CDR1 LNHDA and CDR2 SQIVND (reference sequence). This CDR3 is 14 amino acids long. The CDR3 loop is CASSIQASSYEQYF. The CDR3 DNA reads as TGTGCCAGTAGTATACAGGCCAGCTCCTACGAGCAGTACTTC. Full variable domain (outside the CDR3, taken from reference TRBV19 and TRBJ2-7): DGGITQSPKYLFRKEGQNVTLSCEQNLNHDAMYWYRQDPGQGLRLIYYSQIVNDFQKGDIAEGYSVSREKKESFPLTVTSAQKNPTAFYLCASSIQASSYEQYFGPGTRLTVT.

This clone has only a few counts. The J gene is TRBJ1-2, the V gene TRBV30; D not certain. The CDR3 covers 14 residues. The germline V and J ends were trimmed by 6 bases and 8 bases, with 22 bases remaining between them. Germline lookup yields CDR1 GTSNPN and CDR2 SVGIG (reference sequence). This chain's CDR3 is CACLLGRLLRGYTF. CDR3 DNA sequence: TGTGCCTGCTTGTTGGGGAGGCTCCTTCGAGGCTACACCTTC.

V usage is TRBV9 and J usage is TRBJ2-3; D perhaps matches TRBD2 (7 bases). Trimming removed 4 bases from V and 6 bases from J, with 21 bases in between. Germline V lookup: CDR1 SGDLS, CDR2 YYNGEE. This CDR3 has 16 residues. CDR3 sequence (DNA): TGTGCCAGCAGCTCCCCATTTAGGGGGGGCGGGGATACGCAGTATTTT. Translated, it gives CASSSPFRGGGDTQYF.

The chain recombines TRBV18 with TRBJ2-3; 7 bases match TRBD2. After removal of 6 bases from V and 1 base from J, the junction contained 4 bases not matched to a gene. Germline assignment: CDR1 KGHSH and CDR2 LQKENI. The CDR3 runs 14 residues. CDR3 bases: TGTGCCAGCTCGATAGGGAGGGGCACAGATACGCAGTATTTT. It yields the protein CASSIGRGTDTQYF.

The chain's CDR3 is CATRGVQSSYEQYF. The CDR3 DNA is TGTGCCACTCGAGGGGTCCAGAGCTCCTACGAGCAGTACTTC. The chain carries TRBV7-8 and TRBJ2-7; D may match TRBD1 or TRBD2 (5 bases each). CDR1 is SGHVS, CDR2 FQNEAQ, per germline. The ends were cut back, 10 bases at V and 0 bases at J, with 16 bases in the middle. CDR3 length equals 14 residues.

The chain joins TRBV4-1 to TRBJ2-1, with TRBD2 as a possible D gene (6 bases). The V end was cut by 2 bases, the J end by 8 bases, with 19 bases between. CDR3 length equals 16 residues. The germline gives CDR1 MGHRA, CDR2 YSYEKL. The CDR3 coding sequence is TGCGCCAGCAGCCAATATTTGCGGGATCGGTCCTATGAGCAGTTCTTC. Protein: CASSQYLRDRSYEQFF.

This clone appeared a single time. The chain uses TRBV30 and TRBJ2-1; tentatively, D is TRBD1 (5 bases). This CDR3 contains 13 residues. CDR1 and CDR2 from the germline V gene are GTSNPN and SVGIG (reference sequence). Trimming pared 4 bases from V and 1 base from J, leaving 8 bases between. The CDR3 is CAWTRQSYNEQFF. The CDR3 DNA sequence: TGTGCCTGGACTAGACAGTCCTACAATGAGCAGTTCTTC. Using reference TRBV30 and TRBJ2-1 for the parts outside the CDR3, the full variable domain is SQTIHQWPATLVQPVGSPLSLECTVEGTSNPNLYWYRQAAGRGLQLLFYSVGIGQISSEVPQNLSASRPQDRQFILSSKKLLLSDSGFYLCAWTRQSYNEQFFGPGTRLTVL.

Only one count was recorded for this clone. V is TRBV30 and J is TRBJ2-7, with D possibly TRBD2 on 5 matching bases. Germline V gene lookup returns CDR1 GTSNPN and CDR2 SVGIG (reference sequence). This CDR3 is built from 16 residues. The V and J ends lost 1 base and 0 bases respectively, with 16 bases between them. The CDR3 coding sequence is TGTGCCTGGAGTGCTCCCGAAGGGCGGGTCTCCTACGAGCAGTACTTC. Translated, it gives CAWSAPEGRVSYEQYF.

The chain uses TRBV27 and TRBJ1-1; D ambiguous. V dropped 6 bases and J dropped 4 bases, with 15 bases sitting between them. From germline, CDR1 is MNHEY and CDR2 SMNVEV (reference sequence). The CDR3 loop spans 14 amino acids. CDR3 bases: TGTGCCAGCAGCCCAACCGCCTTTCTCACTGAAGCTTTCTTT. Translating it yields CASSPTAFLTEAFF.

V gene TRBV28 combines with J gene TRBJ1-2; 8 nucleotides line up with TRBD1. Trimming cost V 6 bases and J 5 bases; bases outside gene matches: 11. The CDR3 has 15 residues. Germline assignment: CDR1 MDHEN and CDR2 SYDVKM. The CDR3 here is CASSSRTGRWYGYTF. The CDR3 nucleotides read TGTGCCAGCAGCTCTAGGACAGGGAGGTGGTATGGCTACACCTTC.

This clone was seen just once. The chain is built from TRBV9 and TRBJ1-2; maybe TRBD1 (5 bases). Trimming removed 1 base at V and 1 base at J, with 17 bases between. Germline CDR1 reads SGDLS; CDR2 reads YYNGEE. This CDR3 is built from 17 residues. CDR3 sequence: CASSVFQGPTFNYGYTF. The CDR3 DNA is TGTGCCAGCAGCGTATTTCAGGGTCCAACCTTTAACTATGGCTACACCTTC.

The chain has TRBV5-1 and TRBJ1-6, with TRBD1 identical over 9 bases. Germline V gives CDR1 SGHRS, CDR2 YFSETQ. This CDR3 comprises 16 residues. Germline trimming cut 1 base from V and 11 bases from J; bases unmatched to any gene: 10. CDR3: CASSLSGQGYGAPLHF. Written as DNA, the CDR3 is TGCGCCAGCAGCTTGTCGGGACAGGGATATGGTGCACCCCTCCACTTT. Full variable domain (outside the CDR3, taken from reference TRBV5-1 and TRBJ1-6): KAGVTQTPRYLIKTRGQQVTLSCSPISGHRSVSWYQQTPGQGLQFLFEYFSETQRNKGNFPGRFSGRQFSNSRSEMNVSTLELGDSALYLCASSLSGQGYGAPLHFGNGTRLTVT.

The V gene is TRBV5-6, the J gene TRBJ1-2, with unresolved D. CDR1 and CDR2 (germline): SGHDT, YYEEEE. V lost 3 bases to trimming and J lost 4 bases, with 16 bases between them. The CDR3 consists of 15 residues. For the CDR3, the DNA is TGTGCCAGCAGCTGCTTTGAGGCCCTACCCTATGGCTACACCTTC. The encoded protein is CASSCFEALPYGYTF.

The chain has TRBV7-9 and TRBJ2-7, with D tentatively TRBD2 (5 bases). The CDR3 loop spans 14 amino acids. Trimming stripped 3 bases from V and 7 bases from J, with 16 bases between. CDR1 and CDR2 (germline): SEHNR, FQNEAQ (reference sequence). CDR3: CASSFLPQADEQYF. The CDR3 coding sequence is TGTGCCAGCAGCTTTCTTCCCCAAGCGGATGAGCAGTACTTC.

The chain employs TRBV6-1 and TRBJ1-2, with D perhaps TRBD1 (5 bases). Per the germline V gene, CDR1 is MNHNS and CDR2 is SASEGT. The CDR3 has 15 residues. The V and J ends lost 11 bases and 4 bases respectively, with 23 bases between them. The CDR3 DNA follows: TGTGCCTCAAAGAGGATGCAGGGAGATGTCTATGGCTACACCTTC. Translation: CASKRMQGDVYGYTF.

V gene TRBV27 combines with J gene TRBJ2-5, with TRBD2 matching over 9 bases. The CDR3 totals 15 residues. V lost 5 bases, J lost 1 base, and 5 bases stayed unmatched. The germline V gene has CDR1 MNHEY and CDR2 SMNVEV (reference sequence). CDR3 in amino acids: CASSPTSGVQETQYF. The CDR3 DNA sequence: TGTGCCAGCAGTCCGACTAGCGGAGTCCAAGAGACCCAGTACTTC.